The source of this T cell receptor (beta chain) is a study of blood T cells in healthy people across ages. This clonotype was recorded a few times. Its antigen remains unidentified. Each donor supplied about 9.6 milliliters of peripheral blood. The authors isolated at least 7 million PBMCs per sample. With a J-beta primer mix and a sample-barcoded 5' primer, a second PCR ran roughly 6 to 11 cycles. TCRdb used MiXCR to reprocess the 5' RACE reads, holding one entry per CDR3 protein. The sample shows fewer than 1,000,000 distinct CDR3 sequences, roughly 44% of them seen only once. The germline V gene has CDR1 SGHTA and CDR2 FQGNSA. CDR3 length equals 14 residues. V was clipped by 6 bases and J by 0 bases, with 11 bases between them. Broader study findings: Unsorted PBMCs prevented conclusive naive versus antigen-experienced comparison.

Sample: blood. V usage is TRBV7-2 and J usage is TRBJ2-5; perhaps D is TRBD1 or TRBD2 (6 bases each). The sequence was obtained from a man in his 60s in good health. The CDR3 DNA follows: TGTGCCAGCAGTCTAGGGGGGCACCAAGAGACCCAGTACTTC. Amino acids: CASSLGGHQETQYF.